The rows below give T cell receptor beta chains drawn from one sample of a study of T cells after posttransplantation cyclophosphamide. Clones were read by immunoSEQ multiplex PCR, and TCRdb kept only the in-frame ones, dropping some. The sample presents about 30,000 clones, none singletons. Input material: PBMCs. These receptors all come from a woman aged 25 to 45 in good health and a related stem cell transplant donor. The CDR3 runs from the conserved cysteine through the conserved F or W. The D gene is left open where the match is weak. Clone size is stated in some rows and not others, as once, few, many or a class when expanded.

CASSINYRGNTEAFF	TGTGCCAGCAGCATTAATTACAGGGGAAACACTGAAGCTTTCTTT	TRBJ1-1	many	TRBV7-6	TRBD1
CASSRTGNTGELFF	TGTGCCAGCAGTCGGACAGGGAACACCGGGGAGCTGTTTTTT	TRBJ2-2	-	TRBV6-5	TRBD1
CASSRRRQGVNQPQHF	TGTGCCAGCAGCAGACGAAGACAGGGGGTCAATCAGCCCCAGCATTTT	TRBJ1-5	many	TRBV6-6	TRBD1
CASGLGTVRGMTQYF	TGTGCTAGTGGTTTAGGGACTGTGCGTGGGATGACGCAGTATTTT	TRBJ2-3	many	TRBV12-5	-
CASSPKDRGSYSYEQYF	TGTGCCAGCAGCCCGAAGGACAGGGGCTCTTATTCCTACGAGCAGTACTTC	TRBJ2-7	few	TRBV5-5	TRBD1
CASSSTGVDAGYTF	TGCGCCAGCAGTAGTACGGGGGTCGATGCTGGCTACACCTTC	TRBJ1-2	many	TRBV4-1	-
CASSARGLLSEQYF	TGTGCCAGTAGTGCCCGGGGACTGCTCTCCGAGCAGTACTTC	TRBJ2-7	-	TRBV19	-
CASSSYASGSYGYTF	TGTGCCAGCAGTTCTTATGCGTCAGGTTCCTATGGCTACACCTTC	TRBJ1-2	many	TRBV28	-
CASSEGSGGYHEQFF	TGTGCCAGCAGTGAAGGGAGTGGGGGGTACCATGAGCAGTTCTTC	TRBJ2-1	many	TRBV6-1	-
CASSPHPGSYEQYF	TGTGCCAGCAGCCCGCACCCGGGCTCCTACGAGCAGTACTTC	TRBJ2-7	few	TRBV7-6	-
CAIGGANTGELFF	TGTGCCATCGGGGGGGCGAACACCGGGGAGCTGTTTTTT	TRBJ2-2	few	TRBV5-4	TRBD2
CASSFGRGTDTQYF	TGCGCCAGCAGCTTTGGGCGGGGCACAGATACGCAGTATTTT	TRBJ2-3	many	TRBV5-1	-
CASSFDRNTDTQYF	TGTGCCAGCAGTTTTGACAGAAACACAGATACGCAGTATTTT	TRBJ2-3	many	TRBV12-3/TRBV12-4	-
CASSYSTGGNEKLFF	TGTGCCAGCAGTTACTCGACAGGGGGCAATGAAAAACTGTTTTTT	TRBJ1-4	many	TRBV6-2/TRBV6-3	TRBD1
CASSQWGTGNSPLHF	TGCGCCAGCAGCCAATGGGGGACAGGGAATTCACCCCTCCACTTT	TRBJ1-6	many	TRBV4-3	TRBD1
CASDGGDEQFF	TGCGCCAGTGATGGGGGGGATGAGCAGTTCTTC	TRBJ2-1	many	TRBV5-1	TRBD2
CASRIQGSTDTQYF	TGTGCCAGTAGAATACAGGGTAGCACAGATACGCAGTATTTT	TRBJ2-3	many	TRBV19	-